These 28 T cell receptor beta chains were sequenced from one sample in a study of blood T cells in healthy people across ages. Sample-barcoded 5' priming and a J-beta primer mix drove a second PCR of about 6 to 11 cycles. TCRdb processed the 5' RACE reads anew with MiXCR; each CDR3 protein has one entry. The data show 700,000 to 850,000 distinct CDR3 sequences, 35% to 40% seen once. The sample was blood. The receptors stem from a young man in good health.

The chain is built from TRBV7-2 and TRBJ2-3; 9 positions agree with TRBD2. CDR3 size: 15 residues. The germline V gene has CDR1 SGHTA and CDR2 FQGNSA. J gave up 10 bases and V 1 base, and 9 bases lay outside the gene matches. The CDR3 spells CASSLDASGVDAQYF. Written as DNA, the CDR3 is TGTGCCAGCAGCTTAGATGCTAGCGGGGTCGATGCGCAGTATTTT.

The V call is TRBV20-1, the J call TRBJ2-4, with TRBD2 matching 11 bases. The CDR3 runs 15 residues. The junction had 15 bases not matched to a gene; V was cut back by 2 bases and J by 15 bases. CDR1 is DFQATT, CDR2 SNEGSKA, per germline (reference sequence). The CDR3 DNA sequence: TGCAGTGCTAGACGACTAGCGGGGAAAACCTACGAGCGGTACTTC. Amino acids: CSARRLAGKTYERYF.

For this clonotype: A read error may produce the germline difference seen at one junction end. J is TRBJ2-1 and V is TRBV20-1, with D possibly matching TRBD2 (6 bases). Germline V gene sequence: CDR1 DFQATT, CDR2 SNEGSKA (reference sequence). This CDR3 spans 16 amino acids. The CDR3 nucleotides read TGCTGTGCTAGCCTCCCGATCGGGGGATCCTACAATGAGCAGTTCTTC. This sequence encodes CCASLPIGGSYNEQFF.

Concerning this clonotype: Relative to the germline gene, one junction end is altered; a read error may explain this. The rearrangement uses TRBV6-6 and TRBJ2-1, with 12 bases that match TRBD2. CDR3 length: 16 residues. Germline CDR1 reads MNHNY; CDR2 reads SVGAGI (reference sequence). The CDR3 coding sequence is TGTGCCGGCAGTGTCCTAGCGGGGGGGTCGAGTAATGAGCAGTTCTTC. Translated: CAGSVLAGGSSNEQFF.

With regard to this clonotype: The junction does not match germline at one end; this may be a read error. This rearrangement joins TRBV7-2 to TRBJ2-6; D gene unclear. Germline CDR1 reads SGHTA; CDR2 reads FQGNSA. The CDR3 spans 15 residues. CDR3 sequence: CAGSLVHSGANVLTF. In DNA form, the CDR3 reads TGTGCCGGCAGCTTAGTCCATTCTGGGGCCAACGTCCTGACTTTC.

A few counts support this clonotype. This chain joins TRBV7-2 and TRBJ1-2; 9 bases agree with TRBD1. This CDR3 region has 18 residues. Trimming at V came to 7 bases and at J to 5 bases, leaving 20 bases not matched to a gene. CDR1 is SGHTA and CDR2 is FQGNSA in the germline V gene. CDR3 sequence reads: CASMSSFETGDRGYGYTF. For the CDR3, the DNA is TGTGCCAGCATGAGCTCTTTCGAGACTGGTGACAGGGGGTATGGCTACACCTTC.

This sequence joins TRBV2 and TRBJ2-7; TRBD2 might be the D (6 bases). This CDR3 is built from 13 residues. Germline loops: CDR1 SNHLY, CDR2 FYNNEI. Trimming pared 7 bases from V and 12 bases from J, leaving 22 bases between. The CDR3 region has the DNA TGTGCCAGCACTGAGGGGATGGGGGAGGCGCGGTACTTC. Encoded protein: CASTEGMGEARYF.

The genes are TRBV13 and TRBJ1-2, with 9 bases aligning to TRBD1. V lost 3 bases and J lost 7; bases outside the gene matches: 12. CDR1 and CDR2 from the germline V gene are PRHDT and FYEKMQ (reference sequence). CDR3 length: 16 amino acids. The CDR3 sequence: CASSLSPGQGLGGYTF. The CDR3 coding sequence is TGTGCCAGCAGCTTGAGCCCGGGACAGGGCTTGGGTGGCTACACCTTC.

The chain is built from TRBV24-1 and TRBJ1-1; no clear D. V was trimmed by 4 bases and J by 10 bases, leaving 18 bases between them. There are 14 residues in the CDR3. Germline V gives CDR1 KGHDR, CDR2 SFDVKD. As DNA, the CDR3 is TGTGCCACCAGTGAGCCCCAAGGGCGGGTTGGAGCTTTCTTT. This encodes CATSEPQGRVGAFF.

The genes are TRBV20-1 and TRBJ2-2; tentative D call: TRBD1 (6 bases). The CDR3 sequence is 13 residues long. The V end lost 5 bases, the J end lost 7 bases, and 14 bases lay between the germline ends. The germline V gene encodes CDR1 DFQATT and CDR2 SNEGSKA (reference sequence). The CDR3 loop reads CSAPTGSGGELFF. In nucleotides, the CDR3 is TGCAGTGCTCCAACAGGGTCGGGCGGGGAGCTGTTTTTT.

The CDR3 sequence: CASSQDRLGEQYF. The CDR3 DNA follows: TGCGCCAGCAGCCAAGATCGGTTAGGCGAGCAGTACTTC. This chain connects TRBV4-3 to TRBJ2-7, with D unclear. CDR3 size: 13 residues. CDR1 is LGHNA and CDR2 is YSLEER in the germline V gene. V was pared by 0 bases and J by 6 bases, with 9 bases between.

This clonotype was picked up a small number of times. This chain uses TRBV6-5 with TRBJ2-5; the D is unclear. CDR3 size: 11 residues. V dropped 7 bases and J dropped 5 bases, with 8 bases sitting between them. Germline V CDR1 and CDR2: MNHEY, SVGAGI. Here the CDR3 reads CASISGETQYF. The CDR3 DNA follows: TGTGCCAGCATCAGTGGGGAGACCCAGTACTTC.

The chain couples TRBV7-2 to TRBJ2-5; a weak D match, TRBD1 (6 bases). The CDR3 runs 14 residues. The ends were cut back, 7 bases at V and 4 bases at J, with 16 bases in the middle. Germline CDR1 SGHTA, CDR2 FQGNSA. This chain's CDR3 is CASTWMGARETQYF. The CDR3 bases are TGTGCCAGCACGTGGATGGGGGCTAGAGAGACCCAGTACTTC.

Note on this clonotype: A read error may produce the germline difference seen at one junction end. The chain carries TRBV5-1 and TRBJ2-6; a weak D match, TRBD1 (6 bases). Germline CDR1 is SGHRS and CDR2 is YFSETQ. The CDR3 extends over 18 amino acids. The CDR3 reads CVSSFSDRISSGANVLTF. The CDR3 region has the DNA TGCGTCAGCAGTTTTTCTGACAGGATAAGCTCTGGGGCCAACGTCCTGACTTTC.

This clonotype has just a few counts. The chain's CDR3 is CASSVDSGGADGELFF. CDR3 DNA: TGTGCCAGCAGCGTAGACAGCGGGGGGGCCGACGGGGAGCTGTTTTTT. The chain recombines TRBV9 with TRBJ2-2; TRBD2 matches 10 bases. Looked up from germline, CDR1 is SGDLS and CDR2 is YYNGEE. The CDR3 extends over 16 amino acids. V lost 0 bases to trimming and J lost 7 bases; unmatched junction nucleotides: 6. The full variable domain, in which reference TRBV9 and TRBJ2-2 provide the parts outside the CDR3, is DSGVTQTPKHLITATGQRVTLRCSPRSGDLSVYWYQQSLDQGLQFLIQYYNGEERAKGNILERFSAQQFPDLHSELNLSSLELGDSALYFCASSVDSGGADGELFFGEGSRLTVL.

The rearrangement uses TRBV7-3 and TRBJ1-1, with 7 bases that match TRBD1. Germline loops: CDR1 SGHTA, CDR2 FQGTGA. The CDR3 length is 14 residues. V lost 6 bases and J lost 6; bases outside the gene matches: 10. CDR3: CASRRIDRDAEAFF. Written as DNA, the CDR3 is TGTGCCAGCAGGCGTATCGACAGGGACGCTGAAGCTTTCTTT.

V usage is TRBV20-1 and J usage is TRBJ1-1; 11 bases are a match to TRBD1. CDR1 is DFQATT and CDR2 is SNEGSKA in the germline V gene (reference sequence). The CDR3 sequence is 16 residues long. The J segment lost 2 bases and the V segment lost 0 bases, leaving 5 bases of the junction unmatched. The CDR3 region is CSARDGTGGRNTEAFF. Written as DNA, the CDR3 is TGCAGTGCTAGAGATGGGACAGGGGGAAGAAACACTGAAGCTTTCTTT.

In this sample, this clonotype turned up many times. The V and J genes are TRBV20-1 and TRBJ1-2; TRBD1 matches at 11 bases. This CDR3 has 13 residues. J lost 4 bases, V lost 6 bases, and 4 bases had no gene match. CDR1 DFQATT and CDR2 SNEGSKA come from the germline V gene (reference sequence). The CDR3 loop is CSAPGTGGYGYTF. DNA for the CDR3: TGCAGTGCCCCCGGGACAGGGGGCTATGGCTACACCTTC.

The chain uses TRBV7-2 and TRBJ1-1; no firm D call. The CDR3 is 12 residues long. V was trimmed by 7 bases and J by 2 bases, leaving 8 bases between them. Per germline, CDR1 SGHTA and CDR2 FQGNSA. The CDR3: CASTLFNTEAFF. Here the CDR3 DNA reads TGTGCCAGCACCCTCTTTAACACTGAAGCTTTCTTT.

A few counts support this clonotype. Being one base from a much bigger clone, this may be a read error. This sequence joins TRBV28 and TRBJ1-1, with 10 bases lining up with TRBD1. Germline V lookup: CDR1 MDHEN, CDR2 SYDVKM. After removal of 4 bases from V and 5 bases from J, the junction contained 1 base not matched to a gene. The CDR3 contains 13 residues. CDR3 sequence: CASSSGQGTEAFF. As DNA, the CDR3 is TGTGCCAGCAGTTCGGGACAGGGGACTGAAGCTTTCTTT. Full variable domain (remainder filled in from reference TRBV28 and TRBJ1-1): DVKVTQSSRYLVKRTGEKVFLECVQDMDHENMFWYRQDPGLGLRLIYFSYDVKMKEKGDIPEGYSVSREKKERFSLILESASTNQTSMYLCASSSGQGTEAFFGQGTRLTVV.

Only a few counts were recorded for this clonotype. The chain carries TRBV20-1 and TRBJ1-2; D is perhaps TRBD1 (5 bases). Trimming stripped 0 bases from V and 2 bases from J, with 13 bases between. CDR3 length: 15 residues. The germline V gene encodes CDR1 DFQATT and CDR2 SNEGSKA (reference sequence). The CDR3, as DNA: TGCAGTGCTAGAGATCGGGGCCGCATCAACTATGGCTACACCTTC. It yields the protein CSARDRGRINYGYTF.

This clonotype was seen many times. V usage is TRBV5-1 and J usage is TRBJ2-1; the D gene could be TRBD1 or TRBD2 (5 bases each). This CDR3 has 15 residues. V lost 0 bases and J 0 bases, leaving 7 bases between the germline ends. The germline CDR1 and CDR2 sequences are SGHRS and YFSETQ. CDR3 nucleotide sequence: TGCGCCAGCAGCTTGGGGGACCCCTCCTACAATGAGCAGTTCTTC. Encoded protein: CASSLGDPSYNEQFF.

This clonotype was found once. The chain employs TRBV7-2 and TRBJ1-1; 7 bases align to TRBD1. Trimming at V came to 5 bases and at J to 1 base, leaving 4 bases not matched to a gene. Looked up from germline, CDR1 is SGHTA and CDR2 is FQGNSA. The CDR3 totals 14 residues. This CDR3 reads CASSIRQGNTEAFF. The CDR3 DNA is TGTGCCAGCAGCATAAGACAGGGGAACACTGAAGCTTTCTTT. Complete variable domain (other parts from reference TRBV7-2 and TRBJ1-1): GAGVSQSPSNKVTEKGKDVELRCDPISGHTALYWYRQSLGQGLEFLIYFQGNSAPDKSGLPSDRFSAERTGGSVSTLTIQRTQQEDSAVYLCASSIRQGNTEAFFGQGTRLTVV.

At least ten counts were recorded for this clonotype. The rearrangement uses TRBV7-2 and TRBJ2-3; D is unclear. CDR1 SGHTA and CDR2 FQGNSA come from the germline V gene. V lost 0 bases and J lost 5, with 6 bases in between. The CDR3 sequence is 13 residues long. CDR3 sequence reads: CASSLALEDTQYF. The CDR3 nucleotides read TGTGCCAGCAGCTTAGCGCTGGAAGATACGCAGTATTTT.

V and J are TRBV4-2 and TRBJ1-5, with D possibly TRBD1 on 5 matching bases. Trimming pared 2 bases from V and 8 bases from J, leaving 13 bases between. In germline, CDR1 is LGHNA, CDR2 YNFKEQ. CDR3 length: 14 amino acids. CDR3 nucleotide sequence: TGTGCCAGCAGCCAAAGGAAGGGGACGGAGCCCCAGCATTTT. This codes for CASSQRKGTEPQHF.

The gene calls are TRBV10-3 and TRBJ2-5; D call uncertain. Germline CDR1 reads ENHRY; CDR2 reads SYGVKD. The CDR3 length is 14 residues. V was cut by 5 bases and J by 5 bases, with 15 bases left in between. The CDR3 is CAISPSDLRETQYF. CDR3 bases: TGTGCCATCAGTCCCTCGGACCTGCGGGAGACCCAGTACTTC.

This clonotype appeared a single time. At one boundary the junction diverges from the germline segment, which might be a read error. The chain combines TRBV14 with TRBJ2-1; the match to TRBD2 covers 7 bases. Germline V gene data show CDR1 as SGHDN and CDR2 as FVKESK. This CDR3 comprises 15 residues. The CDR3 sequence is CASSQGTSANNEQFF. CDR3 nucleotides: TGCGCCAGCAGCCAAGGAACTAGCGCGAACAATGAGCAGTTCTTC.

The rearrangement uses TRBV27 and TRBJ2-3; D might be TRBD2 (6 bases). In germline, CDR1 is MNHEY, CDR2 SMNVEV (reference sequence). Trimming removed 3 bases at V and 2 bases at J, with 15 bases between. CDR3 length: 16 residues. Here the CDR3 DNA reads TGTGCCAGCAGTTTGATGCGGGGCTTCTCCACAGATACGCAGTATTTT. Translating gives CASSLMRGFSTDTQYF.